This TCR beta chain was captured in a study of shared clonotypes between healthy human individuals. Worth noting for this clone: Its antigen is not identified.

CDR1 and CDR2 (germline): WNHNN, SYGVQD (reference sequence). This CDR3 has 15 amino acids. V shed 3 bases, J shed 4 bases, and the junction held 4 bases outside the gene matches. Study observations and caveats: Sharing across four donors was highest in naive CD4 (roughly 5%) and lowest in memory CD8 (approximately 0.4%). Non-shared clonotypes had lower generation probabilities than clonotypes shared by all four sorted-subset donors.

Naive CD8 cells, CD45RO-negative and positively selected for CCR7, excluded terminally differentiated effector memory CD45RA+ cells. Sequencing was at deep level. The assay was immunoSEQ multiplex PCR, and TCRdb's table has in-frame clones only and misses some. The data show some 2 million clones, over 85% seen once. Sequenced sample: naive CD8+ T cells sorted from blood. This chain joins TRBV10-1 and TRBJ2-2; 8 positions match TRBD2. The receptor's source is a young man in good health. This CDR3 is CASSETSGSTGELFF. CDR3 DNA: TGCGCCAGCAGTGAAACTAGCGGATCCACCGGGGAGCTGTTTTTT.